A selection of T cell receptor beta chains follows, all from one sample in a study of T-cell memory formation after mild COVID-19. From the 5' RACE reads, TCRdb called clonotypes with MiXCR, one entry per CDR3 protein. This sample has roughly 310,000 distinct CDR3 sequences, with around 15% found just once. The sample comprised PBMCs or a T cell subset sorted from them (not recorded which). Receptors were obtained from a man between 18 and 35 years old who had mild COVID-19 (a few samples of this study predate the infection). Cell type and time point are not known. The CDR3 runs from the conserved cysteine through the conserved F or W. The D gene is left open where the match is weak. Part of the rows lack a size; the others show once, few, many or a class for expanded clones.

J: TRBJ2-1; size: .; V: TRBV7-2; D: TRBD2; DNA: TGTGCCAGCAGCTTTGACCCCTTAGCGGGGGGGCTTTACAATGAGCAGTTCTTC; CDR3: CASSFDPLAGGLYNEQFF
J: TRBJ2-1; size: .; V: TRBV7-9; D: TRBD1; DNA: TGTGCCAGCAGCCGTCCCGGGACAGTCTACAATGAGCAGTTCTTC; CDR3: CASSRPGTVYNEQFF
J: TRBJ2-1; size: .; V: TRBV4-3; D: .; DNA: TGCGCCAGCAGCCCCGGAGAGGGGCTCTCCTACAATGAGCAGTTCTTC; CDR3: CASSPGEGLSYNEQFF
J: TRBJ1-3; size: few; V: TRBV6-6; D: .; DNA: TGTGCCAGCAGGCGACAAGGCCTTTCCCTCTCTGGAAACACCATATATTTT; CDR3: CASRRQGLSLSGNTIYF
J: TRBJ2-1; size: .; V: TRBV4-2; D: TRBD2; DNA: TGTGCCAGCAGCCAAGAACTCGGGGGGATAGGTGAGCAGTTCTTC; CDR3: CASSQELGGIGEQFF
J: TRBJ2-2; size: few; V: TRBV6-5; D: .; DNA: TGTGCCAGCACCCGGGGGTCCTACACCGGGGAGCTGTTTTTT; CDR3: CASTRGSYTGELFF
J: TRBJ2-1; size: few; V: TRBV6-4; D: TRBD1; DNA: TGTGCCAGCAGCCAGGGACAGGAGTCCTACAATGAGCAGTTCTTC; CDR3: CASSQGQESYNEQFF
J: TRBJ2-7; size: few; V: TRBV5-1; D: .; DNA: TGCGCCAGCAGCTTGTCGGCATCCACCTACGAGCAGTACTTC; CDR3: CASSLSASTYEQYF
J: TRBJ2-2; size: few; V: TRBV12-3/TRBV12-4; D: TRBD2; DNA: TGTGCCAGCAGTCCGGGACGGGGGGTCACCGGGGAGCTGTTTTTT; CDR3: CASSPGRGVTGELFF
J: TRBJ1-5; size: .; V: TRBV5-1; D: .; DNA: TGCGCCAGCAGCTTGGATCTTACACAGCCCCAGCATTTT; CDR3: CASSLDLTQPQHF
J: TRBJ1-2; size: .; V: TRBV20-1; D: .; DNA: TGCAGTGCTGGACTCAGCTCCGGCTACACCTTC; CDR3: CSAGLSSGYTF
J: TRBJ1-5; size: .; V: TRBV28; D: .; DNA: TGTGCCAGCAGTTTGTTAGGGGGTGGGAGCAATCAGCCCCAGCATTTT; CDR3: CASSLLGGGSNQPQHF
J: TRBJ1-1; size: few; V: TRBV6-5; D: .; DNA: TGTGCCAGCCGAGGTGACATGAACACTGAAGCTTTCTTT; CDR3: CASRGDMNTEAFF
J: TRBJ2-5; size: few; V: TRBV20-1; D: .; DNA: TGCAGTCAGACACGAAGAGAGACCCAGTACTTC; CDR3: CSQTRRETQYF
J: TRBJ2-7; size: .; V: TRBV6-5; D: TRBD2; DNA: TGTGCCAGCAGTTACAGTTACGGGACTAGCCCCGAGCAGTACTTC; CDR3: CASSYSYGTSPEQYF
J: TRBJ2-5; size: .; V: TRBV4-1; D: TRBD1; DNA: TGCGCCAGCAGCCAGGGACAGGGGGGAGTAGAGACCCAGTACTTC; CDR3: CASSQGQGGVETQYF
J: TRBJ2-6; size: .; V: TRBV12-3/TRBV12-4; D: .; DNA: TGTGCCAGCAGTTTGACCTTCAGGACTCTCTCTGGGGCCAACGTCCTGACTTTC; CDR3: CASSLTFRTLSGANVLTF
J: TRBJ1-1; size: .; V: TRBV7-9; D: .; DNA: TGTGCCATCAGCTTAGTACAGGGAGCAGACACTGAAGCTTTCTTT; CDR3: CAISLVQGADTEAFF
J: TRBJ2-7; size: few; V: TRBV18; D: TRBD1; DNA: TGTGCCAGCTCACCACGGACAGGGAGCGACGAGCAGTACTTC; CDR3: CASSPRTGSDEQYF
J: TRBJ1-5; size: many; V: TRBV2; D: .; DNA: TGTGCCAGCAGGCCCGGAGGTAGCAATCAGCCCCAGCATTTT; CDR3: CASRPGGSNQPQHF
J: TRBJ2-1; size: few; V: TRBV5-5; D: TRBD1; DNA: TGTGCCAGCAGCTTGGAAGGGACAGGGCTCTTCAATGAGCAGTTCTTC; CDR3: CASSLEGTGLFNEQFF
J: TRBJ2-1; size: few; V: TRBV3-1; D: TRBD2; DNA: TGTGCCAGCAGCCAGATAGCGGGGGGGTCCAATGAGCAGTTCTTC; CDR3: CASSQIAGGSNEQFF
J: TRBJ2-1; size: many; V: TRBV29-1; D: TRBD2; DNA: TGCAGCGAAAGAGCGGGGGGCCTGGCCAATGAGCAGTTCTTC; CDR3: CSERAGGLANEQFF
J: TRBJ2-5; size: few; V: TRBV25-1; D: .; DNA: TGTGCCAGCAGTCCCGATCTCAGGGTGGGAGAGACCCAGTACTTC; CDR3: CASSPDLRVGETQYF
J: TRBJ2-1; size: .; V: TRBV5-1; D: .; DNA: TGCGCCAGCAGCTGGGGGTCAACGTATGAGCAGTTCTTC; CDR3: CASSWGSTYEQFF
J: TRBJ1-5; size: few; V: TRBV20-1; D: TRBD1; DNA: TGCAGTGCTACCACAGGGGTAGTATATCAGCCCCAGCATTTT; CDR3: CSATTGVVYQPQHF
J: TRBJ2-2; size: few; V: TRBV2; D: TRBD2; DNA: TGTGCCAGCATCAGAAGACTAGCGGGGGTAAAAGACACCGGGGAGCTGTTTTTT; CDR3: CASIRRLAGVKDTGELFF
J: TRBJ2-3; size: few; V: TRBV20-1; D: .; DNA: TGCAGTGCTAACACAGATACGCAGTATTTT; CDR3: CSANTDTQYF
J: TRBJ2-3; size: few; V: TRBV27; D: .; DNA: TGTGCCAGCAGTCGGCAACTCAGCACAGATACGCAGTATTTT; CDR3: CASSRQLSTDTQYF
J: TRBJ2-3; size: few; V: TRBV20-1; D: .; DNA: TGCAGTGCTAGGGCCACTAGGGGGGGCACAGATACGCAGTATTTT; CDR3: CSARATRGGTDTQYF
J: TRBJ1-1; size: many; V: TRBV4-3; D: .; DNA: TGCGCCAGCAGCCAAGGGCTAGGGACTGAAGCTTTCTTT; CDR3: CASSQGLGTEAFF
J: TRBJ2-1; size: .; V: TRBV20-1; D: .; DNA: TGCAGTGCTAGATCGTACGACAATGAGCAGTTCTTC; CDR3: CSARSYDNEQFF
J: TRBJ2-1; size: .; V: TRBV9; D: TRBD1; DNA: TGTGCCAGCAGCGTATCAGGGGGCGAAGGGGGTGAGCAGTTCTTC; CDR3: CASSVSGGEGGEQFF
J: TRBJ1-2; size: few; V: TRBV6-5; D: .; DNA: TGTGCCAGCAGATGGGGCAACTATGGCTACACCTTC; CDR3: CASRWGNYGYTF
J: TRBJ2-1; size: .; V: TRBV5-1; D: TRBD1; DNA: TGCGCCAGCAGCGCGGGATCAGGGGGCCGCTACAATGAGCAGTTCTTC; CDR3: CASSAGSGGRYNEQFF
J: TRBJ1-1; size: .; V: TRBV19; D: .; DNA: TGTGCCACTAGTCATCAGGGTCGGGGCACTGAAGCTTTCTTT; CDR3: CATSHQGRGTEAFF
J: TRBJ1-1; size: .; V: TRBV5-6; D: .; DNA: TGTGCCAGCAGCCGCACAAGGGACAACCTTAAAGCTTTCTTT; CDR3: CASSRTRDNLKAFF
J: TRBJ2-5; size: .; V: TRBV7-2; D: .; DNA: TGTGCCAGCAGCCCTCGGGTGATTGAGACCCAGTACTTC; CDR3: CASSPRVIETQYF
J: TRBJ1-6; size: few; V: TRBV20-1; D: .; DNA: TGCAGTGCTAGAGGGGGAGGGTTCTCACCCCTCCACTTT; CDR3: CSARGGGFSPLHF
J: TRBJ2-3; size: .; V: TRBV27; D: TRBD2; DNA: TGTGCCAGCATGGGGGGGGGAACAGATACGCAGTATTTT; CDR3: CASMGGGTDTQYF
J: TRBJ2-2; size: .; V: TRBV7-2; D: TRBD2; DNA: TGTGCCAGCAGCCCCGCCGGGACTAGTTACACCGGGGAGCTGTTTTTT; CDR3: CASSPAGTSYTGELFF
J: TRBJ2-1; size: .; V: TRBV3-1; D: .; DNA: TGTGCCAGCAGCCCAGCTGAGGGAGTCTCCTACAATGAGCAGTTCTTC; CDR3: CASSPAEGVSYNEQFF
J: TRBJ1-6; size: many; V: TRBV5-1; D: TRBD1; DNA: TGCGCCAGCAGCGGGACAGGGAGCAATTCACCCCTCCACTTT; CDR3: CASSGTGSNSPLHF
J: TRBJ2-1; size: .; V: TRBV29-1; D: .; DNA: TGCAGCGGCCGGGGGGCCCTATTACACAATGAGCAGTTCTTC; CDR3: CSGRGALLHNEQFF
J: TRBJ2-3; size: few; V: TRBV12-3/TRBV12-4; D: .; DNA: TGTGCCAGCAGTTTAGCGCGGATCCCTTTTGGGGAAGATACGCAGTATTTT; CDR3: CASSLARIPFGEDTQYF
J: TRBJ1-4; size: .; V: TRBV7-2; D: .; DNA: TGTGCCAGCAGCCCGCGACACTCTAATGAAAAACTGTTTTTT; CDR3: CASSPRHSNEKLFF
J: TRBJ2-7; size: few; V: TRBV9; D: TRBD2; DNA: TGTGCCAGCAGCACAGCGGGGGCCTCCTACGAGCAGTACTTC; CDR3: CASSTAGASYEQYF
J: TRBJ1-1; size: many; V: TRBV5-1; D: TRBD1; DNA: TGCGCCAGCAGAGGGACAGGGGATCACACTGAAGCTTTCTTT; CDR3: CASRGTGDHTEAFF